This T cell receptor (beta chain) originates from a study of T-cell memory formation after mild COVID-19. Overall study: Largely donor-specific TCR clusters were found. General study results and limits: The study found balanced CD4/CD8 in clones contracting day 15 to 85 and a CD4+ lean in later expanders. Contracting CD4+ clones sat mainly in CM and EM; CD8+ in EMRA.

UMIs and sample barcodes were carried by the TCR alpha and TCR beta cDNA libraries that 5'RACE produced using constant-segment primers. MiXCR was run by TCRdb on the 5' RACE reads, yielding one entry per CDR3 protein. The table shows 350,000 to 400,000 distinct CDR3 sequences, with 14% occurring only once. In this sample, this clonotype turned up a few times. Its antigen is currently unknown. The CDR3 has 13 amino acids. The germline CDR1 and CDR2 sequences are DFQATT and SNEGSKA (reference sequence). V lost 2 bases and J 3 bases, leaving 10 bases between the germline ends. The sample comprised PBMCs or a T cell subset sorted from them (not recorded which). The chain carries TRBV20-1 and TRBJ1-2; D ambiguous. This TCR was sampled from a man aged 18 to 29 who had mild COVID-19 (a few samples of this study predate the infection). Cell type and time point are not known. CDR3 sequence (DNA): TGCAGTGCTAGACCGCCACCCTACTATGGCTACACCTTC. It specifies CSARPPPYYGYTF.